A selection of T cell receptor beta chains follows, all from one sample in a study of blood T cells in healthy people across ages. TCRdb processed the 5' RACE reads anew with MiXCR; each CDR3 protein has one entry. The sample has fewer than 2,000,000 distinct CDR3 sequences; around 36% are singletons. The sample consisted of blood. The source is a woman under 40 in good health. Each CDR3 is given with its conserved first and last residue. Each record gives: J gene, V gene, D gene, clone size, CDR3 protein, CDR3 DNA. D genes are given only for firm matches. Not all rows give a size; the values are once, few, many and, for expanded clones, a class.

>TRBJ2-1|TRBV20-1|TRBD2|-
CSASSGTRKADEQFF
TGCAGTGCTAGCTCCGGGACTAGAAAGGCGGATGAGCAGTTCTTC
>TRBJ2-1|TRBV29-1|-|many
CSVPRAGEQFF
TGCAGCGTTCCAAGGGCAGGTGAGCAGTTCTTC
>TRBJ1-1|TRBV28|TRBD1|once
CASSSTGGEFEAFF
TGTGCCAGCAGCTCGACAGGGGGCGAGTTTGAAGCTTTCTTT
>TRBJ2-5|TRBV12-5|-|few
CASGLVPGPQYF
TGTGCTAGTGGTTTGGTACCGGGCCCCCAGTACTTC
>TRBJ2-7|TRBV20-1|TRBD1|-
CSASGTGGQHEQYF
TGCAGTGCTTCCGGGACAGGGGGCCAACACGAGCAGTACTTC
>TRBJ2-7|TRBV29-1|-|-
CSVGPGISEQYF
TGCAGCGTTGGCCCAGGGATAAGCGAGCAGTACTTC
>TRBJ2-1|TRBV20-1|TRBD2|-
CSARDLAGASYNEQFF
TGCAGTGCTAGAGATCTAGCGGGAGCCTCATACAATGAGCAGTTCTTC
>TRBJ2-2|TRBV28|-|few
CASSFGRSHTGELFF
TGTGCCAGCAGTTTCGGGCGGTCACACACCGGGGAGCTGTTTTTT
>TRBJ2-5|TRBV12-3/TRBV12-4|TRBD2|once
CASSTRLWGGKEAQYF
TGTGCCAGCAGTACCCGACTTTGGGGGGGTAAAGAGGCCCAGTACTTC
>TRBJ2-6|TRBV4-2|-|many
CASSALSSGANVLTF
TGTGCCAGCAGCGCGCTCAGCTCTGGGGCCAACGTCCTGACTTTC
>TRBJ1-2|TRBV29-1|-|-
CSVDSGGNYGYTF
TGCAGCGTTGACTCAGGCGGCAACTATGGCTACACCTTC
>TRBJ2-1|TRBV7-2|-|many
CASSLVGRSSYNEQFF
TGTGCCAGCAGCTTAGTAGGACGGAGCTCCTACAATGAGCAGTTCTTC
>TRBJ1-6|TRBV14|-|-
CASSLSRGLVSSPLHF
TGTGCCAGCAGCCTCTCTCGGGGACTTGTGAGTTCACCCCTCCACTTT
>TRBJ1-1|TRBV4-1|-|-
CASSRGDLEYTEAFF
TGCGCCAGCAGCCGAGGGGACCTCGAGTACACTGAAGCTTTCTTT
>TRBJ1-5|TRBV27|TRBD1|-
CASSRTGADQPQHF
TGTGCCAGCAGCCGAACAGGGGCGGATCAGCCCCAGCATTTT
>TRBJ2-3|TRBV10-3|TRBD2|-
CAISETLAGETDTQYF
TGTGCCATCAGTGAGACTCTAGCGGGAGAAACAGATACGCAGTATTTT
>TRBJ2-5|TRBV12-3/TRBV12-4|-|-
CASSFLPWEEKETQYF
TGTGCCAGCAGTTTTCTACCCTGGGAGGAGAAAGAGACCCAGTACTTC